Below, 20 T cell receptor beta chains from the same sample are listed, as sequenced in a study of T-cell reconstitution after alpha-beta-depleted transplantation in children. For TCRbeta, the library was prepared with unique molecular identifiers. TCRdb re-derived calls from the PCR reads in MiXCR, one entry per CDR3 protein. The data show around 490,000 distinct CDR3 sequences, about 10% seen once. Specimen: PBMCs, mostly from graft donor cells, collected 180 days after TCRalphabeta/CD19-depleted stem cell transplant. The receptors originated from a female patient aged 2-15 years who had a stem cell transplant for aplastic anemia, so the T cells may come from the graft donor.

This sequence joins TRBV3-1 and TRBJ2-7, with 14 bases aligning to TRBD2. The CDR3 contains 16 residues. Germline values: CDR1 LGHDT, CDR2 YNNKEL (reference sequence). J gave up 0 bases and V 4 bases, and 2 bases lay outside the gene matches. The CDR3 loop is CASSPGLAGASYEQYV. For the CDR3, the DNA is TGTGCCAGCAGCCCGGGACTAGCGGGAGCCTCCTACGAGCAGTACGTC.

This clonotype was seen a handful of times. The rearrangement links TRBV12-3 or TRBV12-4 to TRBJ1-2; 7 bases are a match to TRBD1. With V trimmed by 6 bases and J by 3 bases, 7 bases remained unmatched. The CDR3 spans 14 residues. CDR3 DNA sequence: TGTGCCAGCAGCTTAAGGGGGCACGACTATGGCTACACCTTC. Protein sequence: CASSLRGHDYGYTF.

The chain combines TRBV15 with TRBJ2-2; 9 positions agree with TRBD2. This CDR3 spans 18 amino acids. Per germline, CDR1 LNHNV and CDR2 YYDKDF (reference sequence). V was clipped by 0 bases and J by 5 bases; unmatched bases: 10. In nucleotides, the CDR3 is TGTGCCACCAGCAGAGAAGCACTTAGCGGGAGAAAGACCGGGGAGCTGTTTTTT. This gives the protein CATSREALSGRKTGELFF.

The V call is TRBV5-1, the J call TRBJ1-5, with 7 nucleotides matching TRBD1. Germline V gives CDR1 SGHRS, CDR2 YFSETQ. CDR3 length: 17 residues. Trimming at V came to 0 bases and at J to 2 bases, leaving 8 bases not matched to a gene. The DNA of the CDR3 is TGCGCCAGCAGCTTGGGAACAGGGGAGGTGGGCAATCAGCCCCAGCATTTT. This codes for CASSLGTGEVGNQPQHF. The whole variable domain, remainder taken from reference TRBV5-1 and TRBJ1-5, is KAGVTQTPRYLIKTRGQQVTLSCSPISGHRSVSWYQQTPGQGLQFLFEYFSETQRNKGNFPGRFSGRQFSNSRSEMNVSTLELGDSALYLCASSLGTGEVGNQPQHFGDGTRLSIL.

The CDR3 reads CASSLRRTGGGTEAFF. The CDR3 DNA reads as TGTGCCAGCAGTCTCCGCCGGACAGGGGGTGGCACTGAAGCTTTCTTT. V gene TRBV28 combines with J gene TRBJ1-1; 10 bases align to TRBD1. CDR1 is MDHEN, CDR2 SYDVKM, per germline. The CDR3 has 16 amino acids. The V gene end was trimmed by 5 bases and the J gene end by 4 bases; junction bases not matched to a gene: 10. The whole variable domain, filled in from reference TRBV28 and TRBJ1-1, reads DVKVTQSSRYLVKRTGEKVFLECVQDMDHENMFWYRQDPGLGLRLIYFSYDVKMKEKGDIPEGYSVSREKKERFSLILESASTNQTSMYLCASSLRRTGGGTEAFFGQGTRLTVV.

The chain is built from TRBV11-2 and TRBJ2-1, with D possibly TRBD1 on 5 matching bases. From germline, CDR1 is SGHAT and CDR2 FQNNGV. The CDR3 runs 19 residues. Trimming removed 5 bases from V and 5 bases from J, with 28 bases in between. CDR3 region: CASSVLQSLPRVPHNEQFF. CDR3 sequence (DNA): TGTGCCAGCAGCGTCCTACAATCCCTCCCCAGGGTACCCCACAATGAGCAGTTCTTC.

This sequence joins TRBV12-3 or TRBV12-4 and TRBJ1-1; tentative D call: TRBD1 (6 bases). The CDR3 has 14 amino acids. Trimming took off 8 bases at V and 4 bases at J, with 17 bases between the two ends. The CDR3 protein is CASGLQGLGTEAFF. CDR3 nucleotide sequence: TGTGCCAGCGGACTACAGGGCTTGGGCACTGAAGCTTTCTTT.

This clonotype was observed a handful of times. The genes are TRBV12-3 or TRBV12-4 and TRBJ1-1, with D possibly being TRBD1 (5 bases). V shed 1 base and J shed 1 base, with 10 bases lying between them. The CDR3 length is 15 residues. The CDR3 region has the DNA TGTGCCAGCAGTTTAGTTTCAGGGAAGAACACTGAAGCTTTCTTT. Protein: CASSLVSGKNTEAFF.

A few counts support this clonotype. The chain recombines TRBV7-9 with TRBJ1-4; D not certain. The germline gives CDR1 SEHNR, CDR2 FQNEAQ (reference sequence). The CDR3 sequence is 17 residues long. The V end lost 3 bases, the J end lost 1 base, and 15 bases lay between the germline ends. In DNA form, the CDR3 reads TGTGCCAGCAGCTTGCCGGAGAGGGCTGAAACTAATGAAAAACTGTTTTTT. Residues: CASSLPERAETNEKLFF.

The chain uses TRBV9 and TRBJ2-1; TRBD2 agrees at 10 bases. There are 12 residues in the CDR3. V was clipped by 4 bases and J by 9 bases; unmatched bases: 1. CDR1 is SGDLS and CDR2 is YYNGEE in the germline V gene. CDR3 amino acids: CASSRTSGEQFF. The DNA of the CDR3 is TGTGCCAGCAGCCGGACTAGCGGTGAGCAGTTCTTC.

J is TRBJ2-3 and V is TRBV9; 7 bases are a match to TRBD2. Trimming at V came to 4 bases and at J to 2 bases, leaving 10 bases not matched to a gene. Germline V CDR1 and CDR2: SGDLS, YYNGEE. This CDR3 region has 16 residues. The CDR3 region has the DNA TGTGCCAGCAGCTCAGAATGGCGGGGGACCACAGATACGCAGTATTTT. Translating it yields CASSSEWRGTTDTQYF.

The chain combines TRBV7-9 with TRBJ2-3; 7 bases line up with TRBD2. V shed 5 bases, J shed 0 bases, and the junction held 2 bases outside the gene matches. This CDR3 spans 14 amino acids. Germline V lookup: CDR1 SEHNR, CDR2 FQNEAQ (reference sequence). CDR3 nucleotides: TGTGCCAGCAGCCGGGACTACAGCACAGATACGCAGTATTTT. Residues: CASSRDYSTDTQYF.

This clonotype came up a few times. This chain links TRBV7-3 with TRBJ2-3; 8 bases map to TRBD2. The CDR3 totals 17 residues. Germline assignment: CDR1 SGHTA and CDR2 FQGTGA. Trimming cost V 2 bases and J 9 bases; bases outside gene matches: 16. CDR3: CASSLQGAGAGYGTQYF. CDR3 bases: TGTGCCAGCAGCTTACAAGGAGCGGGAGCCGGCTACGGAACGCAGTATTTT.

This clonotype came up a few times. The rearrangement links TRBV20-1 to TRBJ2-3, with D possibly TRBD1 on 5 matching bases. CDR3 length: 14 residues. The germline gives CDR1 DFQATT, CDR2 SNEGSKA (reference sequence). The V gene lost 5 bases and the J gene lost 0 bases, with 12 bases spanning the gap. The CDR3 DNA reads TGCAGTGCTGGGCAGGGTGGGAGCACAGATACGCAGTATTTT. It encodes CSAGQGGSTDTQYF.

This chain uses TRBV12-3 or TRBV12-4 with TRBJ2-7, with D perhaps TRBD1 (5 bases). CDR3 length: 15 residues. Trimming took off 5 bases at V and 4 bases at J, with 18 bases between the two ends. The CDR3 loop is CASSPERGLTYEQYF. The CDR3 region has the DNA TGTGCCAGCAGTCCCGAAAGGGGATTGACTTACGAGCAGTACTTC.

As concerns this clonotype: One end of the junction fails to match germline, which may point to a read error. The chain has TRBV5-1 and TRBJ2-3, with 9 bases identical to TRBD1. This CDR3 region has 14 residues. Germline CDR1 is SGHRS and CDR2 is YFSETQ. Here the CDR3 reads CASNLTGGADTQYF. CDR3 nucleotide sequence: TGCGCCAGCAACTTGACAGGGGGTGCAGATACGCAGTATTTT.

This clonotype appeared a few times. The chain is built from TRBV7-2 and TRBJ2-2; 8 positions agree with TRBD1. V shed 4 bases and J 11 bases; nucleotides not matched to a gene: 12. The germline gives CDR1 SGHTA, CDR2 FQGNSA. CDR3 length: 15 residues. In DNA form, the CDR3 reads TGTGCCAGCAGCTCCCGAACCCCGGACAGGGTTGAGCTGTTTTTT. Protein: CASSSRTPDRVELFF. Combining the CDR3 with reference TRBV7-2 and TRBJ2-2 gives the whole variable domain GAGVSQSPSNKVTEKGKDVELRCDPISGHTALYWYRQSLGQGLEFLIYFQGNSAPDKSGLPSDRFSAERTGGSVSTLTIQRTQQEDSAVYLCASSSRTPDRVELFFGEGSRLTVL.

In this sample, this clonotype turned up many times. This sequence joins TRBV29-1 and TRBJ2-1; possibly TRBD1 for D (5 bases). The germline CDR1 and CDR2 sequences are SQVTM and ANQGSEA. V lost 3 bases to trimming and J lost 1 base, with 10 bases between them. The CDR3 loop spans 14 amino acids. CDR3 nucleotides: TGCAGCGTTGAGAAGGGGTCGTCCTACAATGAGCAGTTCTTC. Residues: CSVEKGSSYNEQFF.

Comments on this clonotype: A much bigger clone sits one base away, suggesting this may be a read error. J is TRBJ1-4 and V is TRBV5-1; 9 bases align to TRBD1. The CDR3 has 15 amino acids. The junction had 8 bases not matched to a gene; V was cut back by 4 bases and J by 7 bases. From germline, CDR1 is SGHRS and CDR2 YFSETQ. For the CDR3, the DNA is TGCGCCAGCAGCACGACAGGGGGATATTTTGAAAAACTGTTTTTT. The encoded protein is CASSTTGGYFEKLFF.

This clonotype was counted ten times or more. The genes are TRBV5-1 and TRBJ2-6, with no clear D. The CDR3 has 14 residues. Trimming took 0 bases from V and 2 from J, leaving 3 bases between them. Germline-derived CDR1 and CDR2 are SGHRS and YFSETQ. In nucleotides, the CDR3 is TGCGCCAGCAGCTTGGCCCCTGGGGCCAACGTCCTGACTTTC. Its protein product is CASSLAPGANVLTF.